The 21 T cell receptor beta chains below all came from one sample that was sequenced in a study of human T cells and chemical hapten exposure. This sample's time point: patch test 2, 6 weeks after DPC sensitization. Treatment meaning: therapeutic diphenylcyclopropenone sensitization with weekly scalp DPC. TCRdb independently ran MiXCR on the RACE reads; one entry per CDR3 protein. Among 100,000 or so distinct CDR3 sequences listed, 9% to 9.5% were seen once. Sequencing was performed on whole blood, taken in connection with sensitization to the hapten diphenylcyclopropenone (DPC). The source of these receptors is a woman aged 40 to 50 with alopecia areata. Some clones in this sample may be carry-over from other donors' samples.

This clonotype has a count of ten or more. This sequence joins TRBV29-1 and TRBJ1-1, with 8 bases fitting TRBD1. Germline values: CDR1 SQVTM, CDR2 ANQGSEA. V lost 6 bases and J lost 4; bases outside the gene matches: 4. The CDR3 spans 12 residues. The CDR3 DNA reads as TGCAGCGTCGTTACAGGGGGCACTGAAGCTTTCTTT. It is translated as CSVVTGGTEAFF. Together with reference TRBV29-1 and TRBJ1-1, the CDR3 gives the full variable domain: SAVISQKPSRDICQRGTSLTIQCQVDSQVTMMFWYRQQPGQSLTLIATANQGSEATYESGFVIDKFPISRPNLTFSTLTVSNMSPEDSSIYLCSVVTGGTEAFFGQGTRLTVV.

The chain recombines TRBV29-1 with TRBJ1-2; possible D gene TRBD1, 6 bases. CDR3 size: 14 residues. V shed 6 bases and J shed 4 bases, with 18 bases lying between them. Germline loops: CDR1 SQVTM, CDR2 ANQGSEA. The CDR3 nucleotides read TGCAGCGTCGACGACAGGACGGAACGCTATGGCTACACCTTC. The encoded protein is CSVDDRTERYGYTF.

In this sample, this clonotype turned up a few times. The CDR3 DNA is TGTGCCAGCAGCTTTACGGGGCGGGAGACGCAGTTCTTC. Its protein product is CASSFTGRETQFF. This chain connects TRBV7-2 to TRBJ2-1; 7 bases are a match to TRBD2. V lost 3 bases, J lost 12 bases, and 8 bases stayed unmatched. The germline V gene has CDR1 SGHTA and CDR2 FQGNSA. The length of the CDR3 is 13 residues.

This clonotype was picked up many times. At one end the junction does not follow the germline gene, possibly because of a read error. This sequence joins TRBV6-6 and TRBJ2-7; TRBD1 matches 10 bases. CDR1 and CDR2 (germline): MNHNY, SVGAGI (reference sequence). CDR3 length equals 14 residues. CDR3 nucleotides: TGTGCCAGCAGTACCCCGGGACAGGGGCCCTCATTGGACTTC. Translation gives CASSTPGQGPSLDF.

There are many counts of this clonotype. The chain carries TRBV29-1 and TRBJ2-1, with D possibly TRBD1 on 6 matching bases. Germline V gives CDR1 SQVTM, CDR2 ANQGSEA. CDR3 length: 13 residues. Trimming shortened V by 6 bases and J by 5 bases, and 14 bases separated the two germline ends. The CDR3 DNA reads TGCAGCGTCAGGGGTAGCGAAAACAATGAGCAGTTCTTC. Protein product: CSVRGSENNEQFF.

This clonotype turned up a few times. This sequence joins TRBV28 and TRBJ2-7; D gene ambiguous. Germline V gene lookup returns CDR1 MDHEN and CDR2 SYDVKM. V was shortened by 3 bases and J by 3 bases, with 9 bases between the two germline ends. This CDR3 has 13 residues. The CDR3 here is CASSFGSDYEQYF. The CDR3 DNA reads TGTGCCAGCAGTTTCGGTTCCGACTACGAGCAGTACTTC.

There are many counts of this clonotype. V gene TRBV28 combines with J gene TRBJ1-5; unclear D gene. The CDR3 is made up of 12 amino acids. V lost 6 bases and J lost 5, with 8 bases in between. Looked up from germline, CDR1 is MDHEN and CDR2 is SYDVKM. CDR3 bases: TGTGCCAGCAGGGCAGGCTATCAGCCCCAGCATTTT. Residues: CASRAGYQPQHF. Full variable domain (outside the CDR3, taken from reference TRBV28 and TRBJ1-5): DVKVTQSSRYLVKRTGEKVFLECVQDMDHENMFWYRQDPGLGLRLIYFSYDVKMKEKGDIPEGYSVSREKKERFSLILESASTNQTSMYLCASRAGYQPQHFGDGTRLSIL.

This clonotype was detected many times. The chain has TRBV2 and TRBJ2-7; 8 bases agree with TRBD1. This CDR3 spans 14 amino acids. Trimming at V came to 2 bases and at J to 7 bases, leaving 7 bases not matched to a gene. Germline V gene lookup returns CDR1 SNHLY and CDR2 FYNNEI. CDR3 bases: TGTGCCAGCAGTGAAAGACAGGGGTTCGGGGAGCAGTACTTC. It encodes CASSERQGFGEQYF.

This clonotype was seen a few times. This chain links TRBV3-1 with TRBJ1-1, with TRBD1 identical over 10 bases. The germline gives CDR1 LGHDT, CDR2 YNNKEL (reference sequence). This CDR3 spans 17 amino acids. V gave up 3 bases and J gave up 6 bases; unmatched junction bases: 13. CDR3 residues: CASSQKRGTGDKAEAFF. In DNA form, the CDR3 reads TGTGCCAGCAGCCAGAAACGTGGGACAGGGGATAAGGCTGAAGCTTTCTTT. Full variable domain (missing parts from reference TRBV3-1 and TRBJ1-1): DTAVSQTPKYLVTQMGNDKSIKCEQNLGHDTMYWYKQDSKKFLKIMFSYNNKELIINETVPNRFSPKSPDKAHLNLHINSLELGDSAVYFCASSQKRGTGDKAEAFFGQGTRLTVV.

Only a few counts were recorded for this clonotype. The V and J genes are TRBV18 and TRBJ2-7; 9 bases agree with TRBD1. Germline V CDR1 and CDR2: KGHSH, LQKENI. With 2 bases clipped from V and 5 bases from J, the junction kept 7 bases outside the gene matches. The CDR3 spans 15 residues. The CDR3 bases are TGTGCCAGCTCACCAAAGGGACAGGGAAGCCACGAGCAGTACTTC. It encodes CASSPKGQGSHEQYF. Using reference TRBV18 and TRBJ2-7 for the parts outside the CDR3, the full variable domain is NAGVMQNPRHLVRRRGQEARLRCSPMKGHSHVYWYRQLPEEGLKFMVYLQKENIIDESGMPKERFSAEFPKEGPSILRIQQVVRGDSAAYFCASSPKGQGSHEQYFGPGTRLTVT.

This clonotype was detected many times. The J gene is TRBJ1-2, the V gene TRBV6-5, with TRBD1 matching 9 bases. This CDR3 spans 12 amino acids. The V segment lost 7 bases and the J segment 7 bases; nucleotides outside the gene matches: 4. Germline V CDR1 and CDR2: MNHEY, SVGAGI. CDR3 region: CASKQGALGYTF. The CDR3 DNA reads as TGTGCCAGCAAACAGGGGGCGCTTGGCTACACCTTC.

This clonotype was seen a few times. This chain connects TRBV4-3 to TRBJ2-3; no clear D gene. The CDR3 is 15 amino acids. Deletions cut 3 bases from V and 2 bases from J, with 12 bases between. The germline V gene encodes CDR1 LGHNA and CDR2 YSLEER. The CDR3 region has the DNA TGCGCCAGCAGCCAGGGTGCTACGGACACAGATACGCAGTATTTT. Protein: CASSQGATDTDTQYF.

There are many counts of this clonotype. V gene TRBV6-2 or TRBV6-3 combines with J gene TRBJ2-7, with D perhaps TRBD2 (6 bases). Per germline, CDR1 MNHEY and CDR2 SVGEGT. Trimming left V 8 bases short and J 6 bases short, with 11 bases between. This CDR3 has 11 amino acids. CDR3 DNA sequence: TGTGCCAGCGGGGGGTGGAGCGAGCAGTACTTC. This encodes CASGGWSEQYF.

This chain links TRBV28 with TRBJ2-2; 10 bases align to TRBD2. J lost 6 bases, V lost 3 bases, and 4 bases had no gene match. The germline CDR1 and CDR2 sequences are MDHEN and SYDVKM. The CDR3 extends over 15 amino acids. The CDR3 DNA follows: TGTGCCAGCAGTTTGCTAGCGGGAGACCCCGGGGAGCTGTTTTTT. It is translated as CASSLLAGDPGELFF.

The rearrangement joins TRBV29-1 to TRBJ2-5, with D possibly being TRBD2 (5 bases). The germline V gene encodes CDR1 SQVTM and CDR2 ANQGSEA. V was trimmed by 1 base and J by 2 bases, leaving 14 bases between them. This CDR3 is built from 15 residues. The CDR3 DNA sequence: TGCAGCGTTGAAGTGGCGGGCTCTTTACAAGAGACCCAGTACTTC. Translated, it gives CSVEVAGSLQETQYF.

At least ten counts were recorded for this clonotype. The CDR3 DNA reads TGTGCCAGCAGTGAGGAATCGGCCAAATGGGGGACCCAGTACTTC. Translating gives CASSEESAKWGTQYF. V gene TRBV9 combines with J gene TRBJ2-5; D is ambiguous. Deletions cut 5 bases from V and 7 bases from J, with 21 bases between. The CDR3 covers 15 residues. CDR1 is SGDLS and CDR2 is YYNGEE in the germline V gene.

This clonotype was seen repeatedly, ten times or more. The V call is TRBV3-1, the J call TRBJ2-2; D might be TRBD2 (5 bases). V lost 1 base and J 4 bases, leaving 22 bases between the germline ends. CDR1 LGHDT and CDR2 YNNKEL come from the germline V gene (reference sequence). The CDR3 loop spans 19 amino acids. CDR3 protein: CASSQGFGGSSAGTGELFF. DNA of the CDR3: TGTGCCAGCAGCCAAGGATTCGGCGGTAGTAGTGCGGGCACCGGGGAGCTGTTTTTT.

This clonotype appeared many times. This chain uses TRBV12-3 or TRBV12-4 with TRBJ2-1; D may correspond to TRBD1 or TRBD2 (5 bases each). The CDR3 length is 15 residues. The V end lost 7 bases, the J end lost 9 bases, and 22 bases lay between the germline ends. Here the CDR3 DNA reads TGTGCCAGCACACATCGAGGGGTACACTTCGGTGAGCAGTTCTTC. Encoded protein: CASTHRGVHFGEQFF.

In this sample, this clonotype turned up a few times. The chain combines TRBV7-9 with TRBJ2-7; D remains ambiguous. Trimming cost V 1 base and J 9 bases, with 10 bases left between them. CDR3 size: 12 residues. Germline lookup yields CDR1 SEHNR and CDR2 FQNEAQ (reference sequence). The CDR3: CASSLVDHRQYF. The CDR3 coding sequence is TGTGCCAGCAGCTTAGTTGATCATCGGCAGTACTTC.

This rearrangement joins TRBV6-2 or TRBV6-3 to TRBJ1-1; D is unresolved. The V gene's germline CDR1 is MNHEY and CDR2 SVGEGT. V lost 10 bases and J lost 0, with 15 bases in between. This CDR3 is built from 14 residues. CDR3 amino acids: CATREPNLNTEAFF. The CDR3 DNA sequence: TGTGCCACTCGGGAGCCGAACCTGAACACTGAAGCTTTCTTT.

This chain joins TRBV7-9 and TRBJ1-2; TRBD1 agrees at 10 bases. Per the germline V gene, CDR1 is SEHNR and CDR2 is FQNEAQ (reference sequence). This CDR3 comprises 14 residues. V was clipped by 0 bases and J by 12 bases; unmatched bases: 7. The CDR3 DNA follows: TGTGCCAGCAGCTTAGCCGAACTGACAGGGGGCCACACCTTC. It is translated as CASSLAELTGGHTF.